The T cell receptor beta chain under discussion was sequenced for a study of T cell responses to AZD1222 COVID-19 vaccine. Study conclusions and caveats: Seropositive status at baseline applied to only five to seven AZD1222 recipients.

In regard to this clone: The antigen is undetermined.

Germline CDR1 and CDR2: SGHTA and FQGNSA. The J segment lost 5 bases and the V segment lost 0 bases, leaving 6 bases of the junction unmatched. This CDR3 has 15 amino acids. Assay used: immunoSEQ multiplex PCR; TCRdb lists only in-frame clones, some missing. The table shows about 160,000 clones, with roughly 90% occurring only once. J is TRBJ1-1 and V is TRBV7-2; 7 bases agree with TRBD1. The receptor's source is an adult who received the AZD1222 COVID-19 vaccine. Material: peripheral blood, obtained 28 days after the second AZD1222 dose. CDR3 DNA: TGTGCCAGCAGCTTAGCGACAGGGCGTGGGACTGAAGCTTTCTTT. As protein: CASSLATGRGTEAFF.